This T cell receptor (beta chain) stems from a study of radiotherapy plus CTLA-4 blockade in lung cancer. Whole-study results and caveats: TCR clones originating in tumors grew in number in blood after radiotherapy plus ipilimumab. It was early blood T cell clone dynamics, with interferon-beta, that reportedly best predicted response.

CDR1 is MNHNS, CDR2 SASEGT, per germline. The ends were cut back, 6 bases at V and 1 base at J, with 1 base in the middle. This CDR3 region has 12 residues. Details on this clone: Its antigen is not identified.

Profiled with immunoSEQ multiplex PCR; TCRdb holds only in-frame clones, not every one. The repertoire holds nearly 110,000 clones, with more than 70% as singletons. This chain uses TRBV6-1 with TRBJ1-6; D not resolved. The source of this sequence is a human donor with non-small cell lung cancer that progressed on radiotherapy plus ipilimumab. Some clones in this sample may be carry-over from other donors' samples. This material consisted of peripheral blood, taken from a patient treated with radiotherapy plus ipilimumab. Written as DNA, the CDR3 is TGTGCCAGCAGGTCCTATAATTCACCCCTCCACTTT. Protein sequence: CASRSYNSPLHF.